The text below deals with one T cell receptor (beta chain). It has no known antigen specificity. No per-base quality is available; no much larger clone lies one base away. The CDR3 regions of human TCRbeta chains were analyzed by immunosequencing. In the source study's methods: Repertoire TCRs were checked for matches against a reference library of SARS-CoV-2-specific TCRs that had been generated using the MIRA antigen-specificity platform. Breadth was defined as the fraction of unique TCRs that were SARS-CoV-2-associated, and depth was defined as the fraction of total T cells that were SARS-CoV-2-associated. Using the MIRA data, each spike-specific TCR was mapped to the spike region that the TCR reacts to and placed in a CD4 or CD8 class. Log10-transformed breadth and depth values were compared by one-way ANOVA with Sidak's multiple comparisons tests. TCRdb limited this immuneACCESS table to in-frame rearrangements with V and J called. A share of clones is missing; checked studies link under half to unresolved V genes, and the rest is unexplained. V and J calls and clone size are as listed in that table; D and trimming were resolved from the DNA. The sample table contains fewer than 100,000 clones; only one count was recorded for 70% to 90% of them. 9.5% to 13% of the sample goes to the ten largest clones.

There are 13 amino acids in the CDR3, from cysteine to phenylalanine inclusive. The kept DNA is CDR3 alone, 39 bases in frame from the first base. Between the V and J ends, shortened by 7 bases and 0 bases respectively, the junction contains 9 bases. The time point label corresponds to: about 28 days (+/-7) after the second vaccine dose. AZD1222 recipients given second doses at about 4 weeks or at about 12 weeks were pooled, since spike-specific TCR depth and breadth were not found to differ between the two schedules. Vaccinee samples came from UK trials COV001 and COV002, including a single-blind randomized controlled phase 2/3 trial of AZD1222 (ChAdOx1 nCoV-19) in healthy adults. Trial participant PBMC samples were collected at day 0 and day 28 after the second dose for TCRbeta chain sequencing. The data derive from a study of T cell responses to AZD1222 COVID-19 vaccine (dated by TCRdb to about 2021). For the wider study: A total of approximately 240 trial participants underwent TCR sequencing, of whom approximately 210 received two doses of AZD1222 and 26 received two doses of the MenACWY control vaccine. Trial participants were enrolled into age subgroups of 18-55, 56-69 and 70-plus years, which contained about 160, 30 and 59 TCR-sequenced participants, respectively. Study-level results and caveats: Participants were mostly white British, with more females than males. The authors suggested clonal diversity may have been underestimated. Epitopes outside the regions mutated in the B.1.351 and B.1.1.7 variants were reportedly recognized by nearly half of the unique spike-specific TCRs. A significant rise in spike-specific TCR breadth and depth was observed after two AZD1222 doses relative to day 0 and relative to MenACWY recipients. The 56-69-year group was small, and its depth increase did not reach significance, likely because of low power. Conclusions about previously exposed vaccinees were limited because only 5 or 6 AZD1222 recipients were SARS-CoV-2 seropositive at baseline. The vaccine-associated CD4 TCRs covered the entire spike protein, and the dominant responses fell in regions 160-218 and 743-854. Because no samples from the day 14 peak response were available, repertoires could be characterized only after the peak T cell response.

Here the sequenced sample was peripheral blood, taken 28 days after the second AZD1222 dose. The sequence links TRBV23-1 to TRBJ1-1; TRBD1 is possibly the D segment (5 matching bases). TRBV23-1 is an ORF, with its function uncertain. This TCR was recovered from an adult who received the AZD1222 COVID-19 vaccine. The DNA sequence reads TGCGCCAGCACCCAGGGTGTGAACACTGAAGCTTTCTTT. Its translation is CASTQGVNTEAFF.